This is a list of T cell receptor beta chains from one sample in a study of technical replicates of blood from a handful of donors. The assay was immunoSEQ multiplex PCR, and TCRdb's table has in-frame clones only and misses some. Of about 75,000 clones in the sample, around 97% were seen once. Sequencing was performed on T cells isolated from PBMCs. These receptors all come from a human donor in good health. Both conserved end residues are part of each CDR3. The order of the fields is clone size, J gene, D gene, V gene, CDR3 DNA, CDR3 protein. The D gene is left open where the match is weak. Not every row has a clone size; where given, it reads once, few, many or a size class.

>-|TRBJ1-1|-|TRBV10-3
TGTGCCATCAGTGCCATAGGGGGGGGAAACACTGAAGCTTTCTTT
CAISAIGGGNTEAFF
>-|TRBJ1-1|-|TRBV4-3
TGCGCCAGCAGCCAAGATAGAGGGAACACTGAAGCTTTCTTT
CASSQDRGNTEAFF
>-|TRBJ2-7|TRBD1|TRBV6-5
TGTGCCAGCAGTTATATGGGACAGGGATACGAGCAGTACTTC
CASSYMGQGYEQYF
>-|TRBJ2-1|-|TRBV6-5
TGTGCCAGCAAAGGGGGAGCGAAAAACTACAATGAGCAGTTCTTC
CASKGGAKNYNEQFF
>-|TRBJ1-1|TRBD1|TRBV4-2
TGTGCCAGCAGCCCAGAGGTCCAGGGGGCCGGGTCTGAAGCTTTCTTT
CASSPEVQGAGSEAFF
>-|TRBJ2-7|TRBD2|TRBV27
TGTGCCAGCAGTTCCCGAGCGGGAGGGCCCATCGAGCAGTGCTTC
CASSSRAGGPIEQCF
>-|TRBJ2-3|-|TRBV6-6
TGTGCCAGCAGTTACGGTAGTAGCACAGATACGCAGTATTTT
CASSYGSSTDTQYF
>-|TRBJ1-3|-|TRBV25-1
TGTGCCAGCAGTGAATCCAGGGGTGGAAACACCATATATTTT
CASSESRGGNTIYF
>-|TRBJ2-7|TRBD2|TRBV4-2
TGTGCCAGCAGCCATACTAGCGGGAGAGGATACGAGCAGTACTTC
CASSHTSGRGYEQYF
>-|TRBJ2-2|TRBD2|TRBV7-8
TGTGCCAGCAGCCGGAGGGTAGCGGGAGGGTCCGGGGAGCTGTTTTTT
CASSRRVAGGSGELFF
>-|TRBJ2-2|TRBD2|TRBV2
TGTGCCAGCAGGGGAACCGCCTATAGCGGGAGAATCACCGGGGAGCTGTTTTTT
CASRGTAYSGRITGELFF
>-|TRBJ2-1|-|TRBV28
TGTGCCAGCGAGGCGGACTTCAATGAGCAGTTCTTC
CASEADFNEQFF
>-|TRBJ1-1|-|TRBV27
TGTGCCAGCAGTTCGGGGGGCACTGAAGCTTTCTTT
CASSSGGTEAFF
>-|TRBJ2-1|TRBD2|TRBV7-9
TGTGCCAGCAGCTTGCGGGAGGGCGGCAATGAGCAGTTCTTC
CASSLREGGNEQFF
>-|TRBJ2-7|TRBD1|TRBV13
TGTGCCAGCAGCTCACCCGGGACAGGGCAGTACGAGCAGTACTTC
CASSSPGTGQYEQYF
>-|TRBJ1-1|-|TRBV6-6
TGTGCCAGCATTCCCAGACAAAACACTGAAGCTTTCTTT
CASIPRQNTEAFF
>-|TRBJ2-7|-|TRBV27
TGTGCCAGCAGTTTAAGAGGGACCTACGAGCAGTACTTC
CASSLRGTYEQYF
>once|TRBJ2-2|TRBD1|TRBV7-3
TGTGCCAGCAGCTTAACGGGTTCAGGGGGCGGGGAGCTGTTTTTT
CASSLTGSGGGELFF
>-|TRBJ2-1|-|TRBV13
TGTGCCAGCAGCTTACTAGCGACCAATGAGCAGTTCTTC
CASSLLATNEQFF
>-|TRBJ2-7|-|TRBV19
TGTGCCAGTAGTCCCGCCGCCGGCGAGCAGTACTTC
CASSPAAGEQYF
>-|TRBJ1-2|-|TRBV2
TGTGCCAGCAGTGCCGGGATACAAAACTTCTATGGCTACACCTTC
CASSAGIQNFYGYTF
>-|TRBJ2-2|-|TRBV7-3
TGTGCCAGCAGCTCGGGAGTTTTAACCGGGGAGCTGTTTTTT
CASSSGVLTGELFF
>-|TRBJ2-1|TRBD2|TRBV10-3
TGTGCCATCAGTGACTCCGGGACTAGCGATTCTGAGCAGTTCTTC
CAISDSGTSDSEQFF
>-|TRBJ2-7|-|TRBV10-3
TGTGCCATCAGTGGACAGCAGACCTACGAGCAGTACTTC
CAISGQQTYEQYF
>once|TRBJ1-1|-|TRBV28
TGTGCCAGCCTTTTGGCAGGGATGAACACTGAAGCTTTCTTT
CASLLAGMNTEAFF
>-|TRBJ1-2|-|TRBV4-3
TGCGCCAGCAGCCAAGTGTCCGGGGATGGCTACACCTTC
CASSQVSGDGYTF
>-|TRBJ2-7|-|TRBV7-9
TGTGCCAGCAGCTTGGCCACCTACGAGCAGTACTTC
CASSLATYEQYF
>-|TRBJ2-7|TRBD1|TRBV7-9
TGTGCCAGCAGCTTCGGGACAGTTCGTTACGAGCAGTACTTC
CASSFGTVRYEQYF
>-|TRBJ1-5|-|TRBV27
TGTGCCACTAAGCAGGGGCAGTCCAATCAGCCCCAGCATTTT
CATKQGQSNQPQHF
>-|TRBJ2-1|TRBD2|TRBV4-1
TGCGCCAGCAGCCAAGGACTAGCGGGAGGTCCGACCTACAATGAGCAGTTCTTC
CASSQGLAGGPTYNEQFF
>-|TRBJ2-1|-|TRBV5-1
TGCGCCAGCAGCTCGCAAAACTTCCCTACCTACAATGAGCAGTTCTTC
CASSSQNFPTYNEQFF
>-|TRBJ1-2|-|TRBV19
TGTGCCAGTAGTCCGGGGACTCTCTATGGCTACACCTTC
CASSPGTLYGYTF
>-|TRBJ2-7|-|TRBV9
TGTGCCAGCAGCGTCGATGTAGGGACAATAGGCAACGAGCAGTACTTC
CASSVDVGTIGNEQYF
>-|TRBJ2-1|TRBD2|TRBV28
TGTGCCAGCAGGAGACTAGCGGGAGAGGTTGAGCAGTTCTTC
CASRRLAGEVEQFF
>few|TRBJ1-1|-|TRBV9
TGTGCCAGCAGCGTAGAGGGGGTGGCTGAAGCTTTCTTT
CASSVEGVAEAFF
>once|TRBJ1-5|TRBD1|TRBV25-1
TGTGCCAGCAGTGAGGGACAGAACCAGCCCCAGCATTTT
CASSEGQNQPQHF
>-|TRBJ2-7|-|TRBV28
TGTGCCAGCAGTTTAGCTCTGGAGACGGCCTCTGAGTACGAGCAGTACTTC
CASSLALETASEYEQYF
>-|TRBJ1-4|TRBD1|TRBV27
TGTGCCAGCAGTTCAAGACAGGGCACTGAAAAACTGTTTTTT
CASSSRQGTEKLFF
>-|TRBJ2-7|TRBD2|TRBV4-1
TGCGCCAGCAGCCGGGCGGCGGGAGCCACCGGGGGGGAGCAGTACTTC
CASSRAAGATGGEQYF
>once|TRBJ2-3|-|TRBV30
TGTGCCTGGAGTGTATACAGGGGCACAGATACGCAGTATTTT
CAWSVYRGTDTQYF
>-|TRBJ2-1|TRBD2|TRBV29-1
TGCAGCGCGGATACTAGCGGCTCTTACAATGAGCAGTTCTTC
CSADTSGSYNEQFF
>-|TRBJ2-4|TRBD1|TRBV9
TGTGCCAGCAGTGTTGCGGGACAGGACATTCAGTACTTC
CASSVAGQDIQYF
>-|TRBJ2-7|TRBD2|TRBV30
TGTGCCTGGAGGGACCTGGGGCTAGCGGACTACGAGCAGTACTTC
CAWRDLGLADYEQYF
>-|TRBJ1-2|-|TRBV30
TGTGCCTGGAGGTATGGTAACGGGATCTACACCTTC
CAWRYGNGIYTF
>once|TRBJ1-1|-|TRBV5-1
TGCGCCAGCAGCTTGGTAAGGGGAGGTAACATGAACACTGAAGCTTTCTTT
CASSLVRGGNMNTEAFF
>-|TRBJ1-1|TRBD1|TRBV10-3
TGTGCCATCAGTGAGTCGAGGACAGGGGTTGAAGCTTTCTTT
CAISESRTGVEAFF
>-|TRBJ2-3|TRBD1|TRBV10-1
TGCGCCAGCAGCCCGGACGGGACAGGGTTTCTGTCAGATACGCAGTATTTT
CASSPDGTGFLSDTQYF
>-|TRBJ2-5|-|TRBV9
TGTGCCAGCAGCGTAGAGTTCAGGGGAAGGGACCAGTACTTC
CASSVEFRGRDQYF
>-|TRBJ2-7|TRBD1|TRBV2
TGTGCCAGCAGTGAAGCACCGGGACAGAGCTCCTACGAGCAGTACTTC
CASSEAPGQSSYEQYF
>-|TRBJ2-7|-|TRBV7-3
TGTGCCAGCAGCTTAACCGGGACTTGGCCCCCGGAGCAGTACTTC
CASSLTGTWPPEQYF
>-|TRBJ2-3|-|TRBV10-3
TGTGCCATCAGTCAGGGGACAGATACGCAGTATTTT
CAISQGTDTQYF
>-|TRBJ1-1|TRBD1|TRBV27
TGTGCCAGCAGTTTGACAGGGGTGGCGGAAGCTTTCTTT
CASSLTGVAEAFF
>-|TRBJ2-2|-|TRBV6-5
TGTGCCAGCAGAGTCCGGGATACCATTTCCAGGGAGCTGTTTTTT
CASRVRDTISRELFF
>-|TRBJ1-2|TRBD1|TRBV29-1
TGCAGCGTTGAAGGTCGGGGGACAGGGTATGGCTACACCTTC
CSVEGRGTGYGYTF
>-|TRBJ2-1|TRBD2|TRBV27
TGTGCCAGCAGTTTCGGACTAGCGGGAGGGCCGCTAGGCAATGAGCAGTTCTTC
CASSFGLAGGPLGNEQFF
>-|TRBJ2-1|TRBD2|TRBV4-3
TGCGCCAGCAGCCATCTAGCGGGAGGCCACGAGAGCTCCTACAATGAGCAGTTCTTC
CASSHLAGGHESSYNEQFF
>once|TRBJ1-1|-|TRBV7-9
TGTGCCAGCAGCACAGTCGTGAAGGGGCACCATGAAGCTTTCTTT
CASSTVVKGHHEAFF
>-|TRBJ2-1|TRBD2|TRBV4-1
TGCGCCAGCAGCCATTACACTAGCGGGAGCGATGAGCAGTTCTTC
CASSHYTSGSDEQFF
>-|TRBJ2-1|TRBD2|TRBV5-1
TGCGCCAGCAGCTTGGGAGTCGCGGGAGGGCCCAATGAGCAGTTCTTC
CASSLGVAGGPNEQFF